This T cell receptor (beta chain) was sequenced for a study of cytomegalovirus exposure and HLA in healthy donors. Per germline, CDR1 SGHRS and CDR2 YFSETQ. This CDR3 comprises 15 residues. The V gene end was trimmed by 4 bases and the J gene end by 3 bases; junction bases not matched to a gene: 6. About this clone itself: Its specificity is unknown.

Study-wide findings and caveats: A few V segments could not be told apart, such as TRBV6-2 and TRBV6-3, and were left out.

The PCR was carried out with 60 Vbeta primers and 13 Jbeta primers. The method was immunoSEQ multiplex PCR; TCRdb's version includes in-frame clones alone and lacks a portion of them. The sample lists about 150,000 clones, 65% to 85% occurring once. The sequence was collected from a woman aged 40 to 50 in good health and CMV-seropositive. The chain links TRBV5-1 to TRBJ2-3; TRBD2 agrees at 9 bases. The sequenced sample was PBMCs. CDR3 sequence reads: CASSRGGGGTDTQYF. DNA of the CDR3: TGCGCCAGCAGCCGCGGGGGGGGTGGAACAGATACGCAGTATTTT.